This section outlines one T cell receptor (beta chain) sequence together with its context. Its target is not known. It was with 60 Vbeta and 13 Jbeta primers that the PCR ran. This table comes from immunoSEQ multiplex PCR, and its TCRdb copy is limited to in-frame clones, with some not included. The sample has about 180,000 clones; about 69% are singletons. This sample was taken from a study of cytomegalovirus exposure and HLA in healthy donors. The study, taken as a whole, reports: Because they were indistinguishable, some V segments, including TRBV6-2 and TRBV6-3, were excluded. There were a few CMV-associated chains whose specificity for CMV antigens was confirmed in vitro.

The CDR3 contains 12 residues. V was shortened by 6 bases and J by 4 bases, with 7 bases between the two germline ends. CDR1 is MDHEN and CDR2 is SYDVKM in the germline V gene. Specimen: PBMCs. The rearrangement joins TRBV28 to TRBJ1-5, with a possible D match to TRBD1 (5 bases). The sequence was collected from a male donor in good health and CMV-seronegative. Here the CDR3 DNA reads TGTGCCAGCAGGGAGGGGAATCAGCCCCAGCATTTT. Residues: CASREGNQPQHF.